This TCR beta chain was sequenced in a study of blood T cell repertoires in COVID-19 (dated by TCRdb to between 2020 and 2021). Regarding the study in general: Collaborator samples came from the United States, Italy and Spain and covered acute and convalescent phases of COVID-19. A de-identified subject ID, COVID-19 status, age in years and sex were almost always included in the sample metadata. Samples were obtained from the ongoing ImmuneRACE study (first 160 participants) and from 1,254 subjects provided by 6 global collaborators. Subjects who had been exposed to COVID-19, were actively infected with it, or had recovered from it provided the deeply sampled blood TCRbeta repertoires that made up the dataset. Where HLA class I and class II types were available, the types were taken from metadata supplied by the sample provider, not from assay-based typing. The repertoires were made available in a free public database intended to serve as a resource for research on the immune response to SARS-CoV-2. The prospective study material was composed of cDNA or gDNA derived from T cells, B-cell-depleted T cells, or PBMCs.

The research as a whole found: The amount of clinical and demographic metadata varied by source and participant and was provided uncurated.

The immunoSEQ Assay, a bias-controlled multiplex PCR, was used to amplify TCRbeta CDR3 regions from genomic DNA. As for the original processing: The number of nucleated cells in each sample was estimated from the amplification of reference gene primers within the assay. Sequence reads were collapsed and filtered to measure the absolute abundance of every unique TCRbeta CDR3 rearrangement. For each sample, productive Simpson clonality was calculated by taking the square root of Simpson's diversity index across productive rearrangements. In TCRdb, the immuneACCESS table is reduced to in-frame sequences with V and J assigned. These tables do not hold every clone; where another copy was compared, an unresolved V gene accounts for under half, and the others remain unexplained. V, J and clone size were drawn from that table, and D and trimming were deduced from the DNA. This sample comprises about 41,000 clones, around four fifths of them detected only once. The ten biggest clones cover under 50% of the sample.

Comments on this clone: Its specific antigen is unknown. No clone much larger than this one lies a single base away; base qualities are absent.

The trim is 4 bases for V and 6 bases for J, with a gap of 16 bases between the germline ends. CDR1 SGHRS and CDR2 YFSETQ are derived from the germline V gene. The CDR3 holds 14 amino acids from the cysteine to the phenylalanine. CDR3 DNA is the only sequence kept; it has 42 bases, read in frame from the first base. Whole blood was collected in K2EDTA tubes by collaborating institutions according to the institutions' own protocols. For TCRbeta analysis, collaborators shipped samples in one of three forms: frozen whole blood, isolated PBMCs, or DNA extracted from either of those sample types. The origin of this receptor is a woman older than 75 with active or convalescent COVID-19. The chain uses TRBV5-1 and TRBJ1-2; TRBD1 is a possible D gene, resting on 6 matching bases. The sample comprised peripheral blood. The CDR3 amino acid sequence is: CASSPPQGFDGYTF. The nucleotides are TGCGCCAGCAGCCCCCCTCAGGGGTTTGATGGCTACACCTTC.